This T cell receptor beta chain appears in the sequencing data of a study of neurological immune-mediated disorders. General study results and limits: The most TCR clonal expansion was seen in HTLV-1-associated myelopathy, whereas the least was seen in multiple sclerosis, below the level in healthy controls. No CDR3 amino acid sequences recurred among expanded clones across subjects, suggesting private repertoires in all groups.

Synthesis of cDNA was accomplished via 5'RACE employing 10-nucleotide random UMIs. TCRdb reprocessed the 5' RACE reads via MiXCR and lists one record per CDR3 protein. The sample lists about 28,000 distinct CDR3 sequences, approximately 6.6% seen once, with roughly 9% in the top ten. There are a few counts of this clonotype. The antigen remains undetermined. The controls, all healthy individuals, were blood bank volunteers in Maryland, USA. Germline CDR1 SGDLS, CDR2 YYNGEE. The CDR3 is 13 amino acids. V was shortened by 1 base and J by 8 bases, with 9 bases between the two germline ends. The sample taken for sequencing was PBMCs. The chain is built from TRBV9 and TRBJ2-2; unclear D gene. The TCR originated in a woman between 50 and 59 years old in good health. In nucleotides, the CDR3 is TGTGCCAGCAGCGTAAGGGTCGGTGGGGAGCTGTTTTTT. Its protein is CASSVRVGGELFF.